A single sample is the source of the 14 T cell receptor beta chains below, sequenced in a study of OX40 agonist ivuxolimab in advanced cancers. Here immunoSEQ multiplex PCR was the method, and the copy in TCRdb shows in-frame clones only, minus some. The sample lists about 31,000 clones, approximately 87% seen once, with more than 25% in the top ten. Material: CD4+ or CD8+ T cells sorted from blood, obtained in a trial of the OX40 agonist ivuxolimab. Receptor source: an adult with an advanced solid tumor such as melanoma, head and neck, liver or kidney cancer.

The chain carries TRBV7-6 and TRBJ2-7, with 9 bases identical to TRBD1. The trim removed 5 bases at V and 1 base at J, leaving 9 bases unmatched. Germline V lookup: CDR1 SGHVS, CDR2 FNYEAQ. The length of the CDR3 is 16 residues. The CDR3 sequence: CASSPSAGQGSYEQYF. The CDR3 DNA sequence: TGTGCCAGCAGCCCAAGTGCGGGACAGGGATCCTACGAGCAGTACTTC.

The chain has TRBV6-1 and TRBJ1-3; the D is unclear. The CDR3 has 12 residues. CDR1 and CDR2 (germline): MNHNS, SASEGT. With 3 bases removed from V and 7 bases from J, the gap between germline ends came to 7 bases. The CDR3 bases are TGTGCCAGCAGTGAGGGTATGAACACCATATATTTT. This gives the protein CASSEGMNTIYF.

The J gene is TRBJ2-3, the V gene TRBV28, with a tentative D call TRBD1 (5 bases). The length of the CDR3 is 16 residues. Germline V CDR1 and CDR2: MDHEN, SYDVKM. The V end lost 5 bases, the J end lost 3 bases, and 18 bases lay between the germline ends. CDR3 in amino acids: CASSLSHRDSTDTQYF. DNA of the CDR3: TGTGCCAGCAGTCTTAGCCATCGCGACAGTACAGATACGCAGTATTTT.

The chain links TRBV19 to TRBJ1-4; D gene uncertain. The CDR3 has 14 residues. CDR1 is LNHDA, CDR2 SQIVND, per germline (reference sequence). The ends were cut back, 7 bases at V and 0 bases at J, with 9 bases in the middle. In DNA form, the CDR3 reads TGTGCCAGTAAGGGAGCAGCAACTAATGAAAAACTGTTTTTT. Its protein product is CASKGAATNEKLFF.

The chain recombines TRBV5-1 with TRBJ2-3, with D possibly called TRBD1 or TRBD2 (5 bases each). The CDR3 runs 14 residues. Germline assignment: CDR1 SGHRS and CDR2 YFSETQ. V was pared by 0 bases and J by 6 bases, with 11 bases between. This CDR3 is CASSLEEGRDTQYF. CDR3 DNA sequence: TGCGCCAGCAGCTTGGAAGAGGGGCGGGATACGCAGTATTTT.

V gene TRBV18 combines with J gene TRBJ2-1; 7 bases map to TRBD1. J lost 0 bases, V lost 6 bases, and 5 bases had no gene match. This CDR3 region has 15 residues. Per the germline V gene, CDR1 is KGHSH and CDR2 is LQKENI. The DNA of the CDR3 is TGTGCCAGCTCTCGGGACAGCAGCTCCTACAATGAGCAGTTCTTC. This gives the protein CASSRDSSSYNEQFF.

The genes are TRBV2 and TRBJ2-2; 9 positions match TRBD2. Germline V gene sequence: CDR1 SNHLY, CDR2 FYNNEI. V shed 6 bases and J 1 base; nucleotides not matched to a gene: 6. CDR3 size: 16 residues. CDR3 in amino acids: CASRPAGGRNTGELFF. CDR3 coding DNA: TGTGCCAGCAGACCCGCGGGAGGGCGGAACACCGGGGAGCTGTTTTTT.

The chain uses TRBV4-1 and TRBJ1-5, with a tentative D call TRBD1 (6 bases). Between the trimmed V and J ends, which lost 0 bases and 4 bases, there was a span of 19 bases. Germline CDR1 is MGHRA and CDR2 is YSYEKL. The CDR3 is 18 amino acids. The CDR3, as DNA: TGCGCCAGCAGCCAAGATAACGGTAGGGCTCAGGGGAATCAGCCCCAGCATTTT. It codes for CASSQDNGRAQGNQPQHF.

This sequence joins TRBV11-3 and TRBJ2-5; D not certain. The CDR3 is 14 residues long. The V end was cut by 2 bases, the J end by 1 base, with 8 bases between. In germline, CDR1 is SGHNT, CDR2 YENEEA. In DNA form, the CDR3 reads TGTGCCAGCAGCTTACAAGGAACCCAAGAGACCCAGTACTTC. It translates to CASSLQGTQETQYF.

In its sample, this clone was seen a few times. The V and J genes are TRBV29-1 and TRBJ1-1, with D possibly matching TRBD1 (6 bases). This CDR3 spans 13 amino acids. Trimming left V 7 bases short and J 1 base short, with 13 bases between. The germline gives CDR1 SQVTM, CDR2 ANQGSEA. CDR3 bases: TGCAGCGCCGAAAGGGGGGGGAACACTGAAGCTTTCTTT. It translates to CSAERGGNTEAFF. Full variable domain (missing parts from reference TRBV29-1 and TRBJ1-1): SAVISQKPSRDICQRGTSLTIQCQVDSQVTMMFWYRQQPGQSLTLIATANQGSEATYESGFVIDKFPISRPNLTFSTLTVSNMSPEDSSIYLCSAERGGNTEAFFGQGTRLTVV.

J is TRBJ2-7 and V is TRBV5-6; possibly TRBD2 for D (6 bases). This CDR3 comprises 14 residues. V lost 4 bases and J lost 7, with 18 bases in between. From germline, CDR1 is SGHDT and CDR2 YYEEEE. The chain's CDR3 is CASSPGDFSLEQYF. In nucleotides, the CDR3 is TGTGCCAGCAGCCCGGGGGACTTCTCTTTAGAGCAGTACTTC.

In this sample, this clone turned up once. This chain links TRBV23-1 with TRBJ1-3; D is uncertain. TRBV23-1 is an open reading frame whose function is uncertain. CDR3 length: 15 amino acids. Between the trimmed V and J ends, which lost 11 bases and 4 bases, there was a span of 21 bases. CDR3 sequence: CAPRQDRILGNTIYF. CDR3 sequence (DNA): TGCGCCCCCCGTCAGGATCGGATTTTAGGAAACACCATATATTTT.

The chain employs TRBV7-9 and TRBJ2-7; 9 bases agree with TRBD1. Trimming at V came to 3 bases and at J to 4 bases, leaving 7 bases not matched to a gene. Germline V lookup: CDR1 SEHNR, CDR2 FQNEAQ (reference sequence). The CDR3 has 15 amino acids. The CDR3 loop reads CASSFRQGEIYEQYF. The CDR3 nucleotides are TGTGCCAGCAGCTTTAGACAGGGGGAGATTTACGAGCAGTACTTC.

This clone was observed a handful of times. The genes are TRBV5-5 and TRBJ2-2, with 14 bases aligning to TRBD2. CDR3 size: 16 residues. V was clipped by 4 bases and J by 4 bases; unmatched bases: 3. Germline values: CDR1 SGHKS, CDR2 YYEKEE (reference sequence). The CDR3, as DNA: TGTGCCAGCAGCACCGGGACTAGCGGGAGCACCGGGGAGCTGTTTTTT. Translated, it gives CASSTGTSGSTGELFF.